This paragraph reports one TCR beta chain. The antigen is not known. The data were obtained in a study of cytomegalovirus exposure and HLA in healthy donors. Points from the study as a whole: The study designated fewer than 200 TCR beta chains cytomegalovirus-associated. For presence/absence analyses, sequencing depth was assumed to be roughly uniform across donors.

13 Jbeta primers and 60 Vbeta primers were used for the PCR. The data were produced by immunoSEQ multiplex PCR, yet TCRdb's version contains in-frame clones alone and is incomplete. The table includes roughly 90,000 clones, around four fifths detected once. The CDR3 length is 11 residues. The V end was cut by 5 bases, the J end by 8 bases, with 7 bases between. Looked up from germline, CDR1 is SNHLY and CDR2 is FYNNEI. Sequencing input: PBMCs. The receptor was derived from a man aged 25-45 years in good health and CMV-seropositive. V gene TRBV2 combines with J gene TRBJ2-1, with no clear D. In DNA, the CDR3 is TGTGCCAGCAGTCGACGGGATGAGCAGTTCTTC. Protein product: CASSRRDEQFF.